The 22 T cell receptor beta chains below come from one sample, sequenced in a study of T cell repertoires in ileal Crohn's disease. The protocol was immunoSEQ multiplex PCR, while the TCRdb copy is restricted to in-frame clones and leaves out a portion. The table shows 4,000 to 5,000 clones, with around 73% occurring only once. The sample taken for sequencing was ileal tissue. The receptors were gathered from an adult with Crohn's disease.

The chain is built from TRBV25-1 and TRBJ2-5; 9 bases match TRBD1. This CDR3 spans 18 amino acids. The J segment lost 5 bases and the V segment lost 3 bases, leaving 16 bases of the junction unmatched. The germline V gene encodes CDR1 MGHDK and CDR2 SYGVNS. CDR3 protein: CASSDGATETGGDETQYF. Here the CDR3 DNA reads TGTGCCAGCAGTGACGGAGCGACTGAAACAGGGGGCGACGAGACCCAGTACTTC.

Details on this clone: Its ends do not fully match the called genes, so a read error is possible. The chain recombines TRBV2 with TRBJ1-5, with D perhaps matching TRBD1 (5 bases). Germline V CDR1 and CDR2: SNHLY, FYNNEI. This CDR3 contains 14 residues. The DNA of the CDR3 is TGTGCCAGTAGTGTGGGAGGGACCTATCAGCCCCAGCATTTT. Translating it yields CASSVGGTYQPQHF.

The rearrangement joins TRBV5-6 to TRBJ1-3; weak D call: TRBD1 (6 bases). Germline CDR1 is SGHDT and CDR2 is YYEEEE. Between the trimmed V and J ends, which lost 4 bases and 1 base, there was a span of 9 bases. This CDR3 comprises 14 residues. CDR3 nucleotide sequence: TGTGCCAGCAGCAGGGGGTTTTCTGGAAACACCATATATTTT. Amino acid sequence: CASSRGFSGNTIYF.

This sequence joins TRBV10-3 and TRBJ1-1, with a weak D call TRBD1 (6 bases). The length of the CDR3 is 13 residues. V lost 10 bases and J lost 0, with 12 bases in between. Germline loops: CDR1 ENHRY, CDR2 SYGVKD. CDR3: CATSRDMNTEAFF. The CDR3 DNA reads TGTGCCACCTCCAGGGACATGAACACTGAAGCTTTCTTT.

J is TRBJ1-2 and V is TRBV5-1; 9 bases agree with TRBD1. The germline V gene has CDR1 SGHRS and CDR2 YFSETQ. Trimming took 4 bases from V and 4 from J; bases not matched to a gene: 5. This CDR3 spans 14 amino acids. The CDR3 protein is CASSGDRVSYGYTF. The CDR3, as DNA: TGCGCCAGCAGCGGGGACAGGGTTTCCTATGGCTACACCTTC.

The rearrangement links TRBV19 to TRBJ1-1; TRBD1 matches 7 bases. Germline V gives CDR1 LNHDA, CDR2 SQIVND (reference sequence). This CDR3 spans 14 amino acids. The J segment lost 3 bases and the V segment lost 6 bases, leaving 7 bases of the junction unmatched. Written as DNA, the CDR3 is TGTGCCAGTAGCGTCGACAGGGCTCACACTGAAGCTTTCTTT. This codes for CASSVDRAHTEAFF.

J is TRBJ2-1 and V is TRBV6-1; 8 bases fit TRBD2. V lost 3 bases to trimming and J lost 6 bases; unmatched junction nucleotides: 4. This CDR3 is built from 14 residues. Germline lookup yields CDR1 MNHNS and CDR2 SASEGT. For the CDR3, the DNA is TGTGCCAGCAGTGAGCGGGGGGAGATCAATGAGCAGTTCTTC. Amino acid sequence: CASSERGEINEQFF.

This chain uses TRBV4-1 with TRBJ2-5; tentative D call: TRBD1 (5 bases). Deletions cut 1 base from V and 9 bases from J, with 15 bases between. This CDR3 spans 14 amino acids. CDR1 MGHRA and CDR2 YSYEKL come from the germline V gene. The CDR3 nucleotides read TGCGCCAGCAGCCAAGGGGATCTGTTAGGGGCCCAGTACTTC. It translates to CASSQGDLLGAQYF.

This clone was picked up a small number of times. The V gene is TRBV18, the J gene TRBJ1-3; 7 nucleotides line up with TRBD1. Germline values: CDR1 KGHSH, CDR2 LQKENI. V was pared by 2 bases and J by 2 bases, with 6 bases of the junction left unmatched. This CDR3 region has 16 residues. The CDR3 is CASSPATRGPGNTIYF. The CDR3 nucleotides read TGTGCCAGCTCACCAGCGACGAGGGGGCCTGGAAACACCATATATTTT.

The V gene is TRBV18, the J gene TRBJ1-3, with TRBD1 matching over 11 bases. The CDR3 is made up of 19 amino acids. Germline CDR1 reads KGHSH; CDR2 reads LQKENI. J was trimmed by 3 bases and V by 0 bases; bases with no gene match: 10. The CDR3 DNA reads as TGTGCCAGCTCACCACCCGTCGGGACAGGGGGAAGCTATGGAAACACCATATATTTT. This codes for CASSPPVGTGGSYGNTIYF.

This clone was detected a few times. V usage is TRBV27 and J usage is TRBJ2-7; the D gene is possibly TRBD2 (7 bases). V lost 9 bases to trimming and J lost 3 bases, with 21 bases between them. CDR1 is MNHEY, CDR2 SMNVEV, per germline (reference sequence). This CDR3 comprises 15 residues. CDR3 residues: CASREGWGAGYEQYF. In DNA, the CDR3 is TGTGCCAGTAGGGAGGGCTGGGGGGCTGGCTACGAGCAGTACTTC.

This chain uses TRBV7-6 with TRBJ1-2, with D perhaps matching TRBD1 (5 bases). Deletions cut 3 bases from V and 6 bases from J, with 11 bases between. The CDR3 contains 13 residues. Germline V gene lookup returns CDR1 SGHVS and CDR2 FNYEAQ. CDR3 amino acids: CASSFTEGDGYTF. DNA for the CDR3: TGTGCCAGCAGCTTTACGGAAGGGGATGGCTACACCTTC.

The CDR3 protein is CASSMSGAGANVLTF. The CDR3 region has the DNA TGTGCCAGTAGTATGTCGGGGGCTGGGGCCAACGTCCTGACTTTC. V gene TRBV19 combines with J gene TRBJ2-6, with D tentatively TRBD2 (6 bases). Germline CDR1 and CDR2: LNHDA and SQIVND (reference sequence). CDR3 length: 15 residues. The V end lost 3 bases, the J end lost 2 bases, and 8 bases lay between the germline ends.

The chain carries TRBV19 and TRBJ1-1; D is unresolved. Germline CDR1 and CDR2: LNHDA and SQIVND (reference sequence). Trimming shortened V by 0 bases and J by 7 bases, and 9 bases separated the two germline ends. CDR3 length: 13 residues. The CDR3 DNA sequence: TGTGCCAGTAGTATAGATCTTGGCAGTGAAGCTTTCTTT. Translated: CASSIDLGSEAFF.

Within the sample, this clone is large. The chain is built from TRBV10-3 and TRBJ2-7; 8 bases match TRBD1. This CDR3 region has 14 residues. V shed 6 bases and J 0 bases; nucleotides not matched to a gene: 4. CDR1 ENHRY and CDR2 SYGVKD come from the germline V gene. The CDR3: CAISGQGSSYEQYF. For the CDR3, the DNA is TGTGCCATCAGCGGACAGGGAAGCTCCTACGAGCAGTACTTC.

This chain's CDR3 is CAISEPTTSTDTQYF. The CDR3, as DNA: TGTGCCATCAGTGAGCCAACGACTAGCACAGATACGCAGTATTTT. The rearrangement joins TRBV10-3 to TRBJ2-3; D is unclear. This CDR3 spans 15 amino acids. Trimming took off 2 bases at V and 0 bases at J, with 9 bases between the two ends. Germline V gene sequence: CDR1 ENHRY, CDR2 SYGVKD.

The chain uses TRBV5-1 and TRBJ1-2, with TRBD1 matching over 9 bases. The CDR3 is 14 amino acids. From germline, CDR1 is SGHRS and CDR2 YFSETQ. V lost 1 base to trimming and J lost 7 bases; unmatched junction nucleotides: 5. Here the CDR3 DNA reads TGCGCCAGCAGCTTGTCCGGGACAGGGTTTGGCTACACCTTC. It yields the protein CASSLSGTGFGYTF.

CDR3 protein: CASSLVGTGTEKLFF. DNA of the CDR3: TGTGCCAGCAGCTTAGTAGGGACAGGGACTGAAAAACTGTTTTTT. The V call is TRBV7-8, the J call TRBJ1-4, with 9 bases fitting TRBD1. With 1 base clipped from V and 7 bases from J, the junction kept 4 bases outside the gene matches. The germline gives CDR1 SGHVS, CDR2 FQNEAQ. The CDR3 runs 15 residues.

This clone appeared a single time. The chain uses TRBV5-1 and TRBJ2-7; 7 positions agree with TRBD1. V was pared by 0 bases and J by 3 bases, with 6 bases of the junction left unmatched. Germline V gives CDR1 SGHRS, CDR2 YFSETQ. The CDR3 is 15 residues long. The CDR3 DNA reads TGCGCCAGCAGCTTGGACGCAGGGGGTGGCTACGAGCAGTACTTC. This encodes CASSLDAGGGYEQYF.

V gene TRBV19 combines with J gene TRBJ1-1, with a tentative D call TRBD1 (5 bases). The CDR3 sequence is 16 residues long. Germline V lookup: CDR1 LNHDA, CDR2 SQIVND (reference sequence). Trimming cost V 3 bases and J 4 bases, with 18 bases left between them. CDR3 residues: CASSIKVGGAATEAFF. Written as DNA, the CDR3 is TGTGCCAGTAGTATTAAGGTCGGGGGAGCGGCCACTGAAGCTTTCTTT.

The CDR3 here is CASSLEGNSPLHF. The CDR3 DNA reads TGTGCCAGCAGCTTAGAGGGGAATTCACCCCTCCACTTT. The chain employs TRBV7-9 and TRBJ1-6; the D gene is possibly TRBD1 (5 bases). The germline V gene encodes CDR1 SEHNR and CDR2 FQNEAQ (reference sequence). The CDR3 length is 13 residues. Trimming removed 1 base from V and 7 bases from J, with 5 bases in between.

This chain links TRBV5-4 with TRBJ2-7, with 8 bases lining up with TRBD1. The V gene end was trimmed by 0 bases and the J gene end by 5 bases; junction bases not matched to a gene: 4. Germline loops: CDR1 SGHNT, CDR2 YYREEE (reference sequence). This CDR3 region has 14 residues. This CDR3 is CASSLDWGQDEQYF. CDR3 in DNA: TGTGCCAGCAGCTTGGATTGGGGACAGGACGAGCAGTACTTC.